Below are 6 T cell receptor beta chains sequenced from a single sample in a study of shared clonotypes between healthy human individuals. TCRdb's table, derived via immunoSEQ multiplex PCR, lists solely in-frame clones and lacks some. Of more than 1.2 million clones detected, 98% to 99% appear once; the ten largest clones hold around 0.38%. What was sequenced was naive CD4+ T cells sorted from blood. Subset of the sample: CD45RA+ positively selected. These receptors all come from a man in his thirties or forties in good health.

A remark on this clone: The identical CDR3 is also encoded by other nucleotide sequences in the sample. The CDR3 DNA sequence: TGTGCCACCAGCCGTGTAGGGGGCGACGAGCAGTACTTC. It encodes CATSRVGGDEQYF. The J gene is TRBJ2-7, the V gene TRBV15, with TRBD1 identical over 7 bases. Germline trimming cut 5 bases from V and 5 bases from J; bases unmatched to any gene: 6. The CDR3 is 13 residues long. Germline V gene lookup returns CDR1 LNHNV and CDR2 YYDKDF (reference sequence).

The chain employs TRBV5-4 and TRBJ2-1; a weak D match, TRBD2 (5 bases). The CDR3 sequence is 16 residues long. V was pared by 2 bases and J by 4 bases, with 16 bases between. CDR1 and CDR2 (germline): SGHNT, YYREEE (reference sequence). CDR3 in amino acids: CASSFSGTTDYNEQFF. CDR3 bases: TGTGCCAGCAGCTTCAGCGGTACAACGGATTACAATGAGCAGTTCTTC. The variable domain in full, with the rest retrieved from reference TRBV5-4 and TRBJ2-1, is ETGVTQSPTHLIKTRGQQVTLRCSSQSGHNTVSWYQQALGQGPQFIFQYYREEENGRGNFPPRFSGLQFPNYSSELNVNALELDDSALYLCASSFSGTTDYNEQFFGPGTRLTVL.

To note about this clone: One end of the junction varies from germline; a read error may be responsible. This chain joins TRBV5-1 and TRBJ2-3; 9 nucleotides match TRBD2. The V gene's germline CDR1 is SGHRS and CDR2 YFSETQ. The CDR3 has 16 amino acids. For the CDR3, the DNA is TGCGGCAGCAGCTTGGCGCCTAGCGGGACTACAGATACGCAGTATTTT. Its protein is CGSSLAPSGTTDTQYF.

The chain is built from TRBV2 and TRBJ2-3; unclear D gene. Germline V CDR1 and CDR2: SNHLY, FYNNEI. The germline V and J ends were trimmed by 5 bases and 6 bases, with 6 bases remaining between them. The CDR3 totals 11 residues. CDR3 in amino acids: CASSLSDTQYF. As DNA, the CDR3 is TGTGCCAGCAGTCTATCGGATACGCAGTATTTT.

The chain couples TRBV6-4 to TRBJ1-5; TRBD1 aligns across 7 bases. The germline V gene has CDR1 MRHNA and CDR2 SNTAGT. J gave up 1 base and V 6 bases, and 6 bases lay outside the gene matches. This CDR3 is built from 15 residues. CDR3 nucleotide sequence: TGTGCCAGCAGAATCCCGGGACAGAGCAATCAGCCCCAGCATTTT. Residues: CASRIPGQSNQPQHF.

The V gene is TRBV9, the J gene TRBJ1-2, with D unresolved. Trimming removed 3 bases from V and 5 bases from J, with 17 bases in between. Germline assignment: CDR1 SGDLS and CDR2 YYNGEE. The CDR3 has 15 amino acids. In DNA, the CDR3 is TGTGCCAGCAGCGCCTCCTTGGACCTGAGATATGGCTACACCTTC. The encoded protein is CASSASLDLRYGYTF. Filled out from reference TRBV9 and TRBJ1-2, the complete variable domain reads DSGVTQTPKHLITATGQRVTLRCSPRSGDLSVYWYQQSLDQGLQFLIQYYNGEERAKGNILERFSAQQFPDLHSELNLSSLELGDSALYFCASSASLDLRYGYTFGSGTRLTVV.